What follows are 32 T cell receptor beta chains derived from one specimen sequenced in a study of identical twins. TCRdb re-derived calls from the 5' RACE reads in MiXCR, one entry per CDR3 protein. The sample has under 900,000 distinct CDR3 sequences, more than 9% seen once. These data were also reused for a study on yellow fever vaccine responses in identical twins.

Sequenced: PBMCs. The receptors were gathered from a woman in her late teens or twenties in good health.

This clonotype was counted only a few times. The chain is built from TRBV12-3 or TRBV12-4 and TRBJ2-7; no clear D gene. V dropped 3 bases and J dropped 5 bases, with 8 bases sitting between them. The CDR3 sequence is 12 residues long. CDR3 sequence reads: CASSFVSHEQYF. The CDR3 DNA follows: TGTGCCAGCAGTTTTGTCAGTCACGAGCAGTACTTC.

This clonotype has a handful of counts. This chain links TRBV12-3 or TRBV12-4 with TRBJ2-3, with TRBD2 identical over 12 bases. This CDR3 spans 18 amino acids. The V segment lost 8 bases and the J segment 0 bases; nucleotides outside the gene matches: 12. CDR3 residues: CASLPGLAGGGSTDTQYF. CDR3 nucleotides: TGTGCCAGCCTACCCGGGCTAGCGGGGGGGGGTAGCACAGATACGCAGTATTTT.

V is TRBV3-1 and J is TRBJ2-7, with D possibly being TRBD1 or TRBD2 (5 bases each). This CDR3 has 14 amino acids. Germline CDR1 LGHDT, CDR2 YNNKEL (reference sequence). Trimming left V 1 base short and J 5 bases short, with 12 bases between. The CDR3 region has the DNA TGTGCCAGCAGCCAAGGTTTGGGGGTGGACGAGCAGTACGTC. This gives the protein CASSQGLGVDEQYV.

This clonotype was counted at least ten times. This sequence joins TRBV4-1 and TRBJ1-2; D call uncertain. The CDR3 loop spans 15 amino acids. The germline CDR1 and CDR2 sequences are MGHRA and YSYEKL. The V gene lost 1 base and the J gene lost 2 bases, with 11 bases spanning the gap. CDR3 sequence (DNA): TGCGCCAGCAGCCAAGGTTCCAGCGGAAACTATGGCTACACCTTC. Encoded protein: CASSQGSSGNYGYTF.

The CDR3 DNA is TGCGCCAGCAGCCAAGGATCCTCCGGCGAAGCTTTCTTT. It is translated as CASSQGSSGEAFF. The chain combines TRBV4-1 with TRBJ1-1; D ambiguous. The V end lost 1 base, the J end lost 8 bases, and 11 bases lay between the germline ends. Germline loops: CDR1 MGHRA, CDR2 YSYEKL. This CDR3 has 13 residues.

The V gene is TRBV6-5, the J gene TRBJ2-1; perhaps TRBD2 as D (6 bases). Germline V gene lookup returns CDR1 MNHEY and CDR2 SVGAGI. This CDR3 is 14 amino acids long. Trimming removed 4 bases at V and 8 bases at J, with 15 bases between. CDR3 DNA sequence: TGTGCCAGCAGTTTTAGCCTAGCGTTCGATGAGCAGTTCTTC. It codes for CASSFSLAFDEQFF.

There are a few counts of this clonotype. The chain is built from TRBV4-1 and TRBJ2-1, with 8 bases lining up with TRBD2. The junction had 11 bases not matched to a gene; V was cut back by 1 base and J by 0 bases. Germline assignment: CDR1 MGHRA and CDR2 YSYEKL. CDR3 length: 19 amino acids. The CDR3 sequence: CASSQGITRAGDSYNEQFF. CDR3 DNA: TGCGCCAGCAGCCAAGGAATAACCCGAGCGGGAGACTCCTACAATGAGCAGTTCTTC.

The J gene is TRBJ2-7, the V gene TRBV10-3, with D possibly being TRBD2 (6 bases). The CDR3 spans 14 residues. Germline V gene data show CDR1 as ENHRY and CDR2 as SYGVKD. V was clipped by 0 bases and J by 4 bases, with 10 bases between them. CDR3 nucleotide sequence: TGTGCCATCAGTGAGTCGATTGGAGGGTACGAGCAGTACTTC. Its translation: CAISESIGGYEQYF.

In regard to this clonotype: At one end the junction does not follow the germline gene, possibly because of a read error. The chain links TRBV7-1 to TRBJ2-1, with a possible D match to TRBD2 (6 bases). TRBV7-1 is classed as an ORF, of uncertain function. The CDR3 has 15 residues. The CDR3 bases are TGTGCCAGCAGCGAAAGCAGGGTGCGGGGCGATGAGCGGTTCTTC. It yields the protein CASSESRVRGDERFF.

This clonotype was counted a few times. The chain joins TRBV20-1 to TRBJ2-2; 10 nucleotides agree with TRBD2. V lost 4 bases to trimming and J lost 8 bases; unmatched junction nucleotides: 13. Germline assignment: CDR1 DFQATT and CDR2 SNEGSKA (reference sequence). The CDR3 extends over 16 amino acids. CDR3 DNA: TGCAGTGCTATCTCACTAGCGGGGTTTTTTGGTGGGGAGCTGTTTTTT. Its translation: CSAISLAGFFGGELFF.

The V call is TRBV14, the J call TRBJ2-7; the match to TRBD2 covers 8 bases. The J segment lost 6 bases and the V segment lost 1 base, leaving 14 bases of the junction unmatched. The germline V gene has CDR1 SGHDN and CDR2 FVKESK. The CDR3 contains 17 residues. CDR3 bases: TGTGCCAGCAGCCAAGTGGACGGGGGACTAGTTTTGGCCGAGCAGTACTTC. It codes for CASSQVDGGLVLAEQYF.

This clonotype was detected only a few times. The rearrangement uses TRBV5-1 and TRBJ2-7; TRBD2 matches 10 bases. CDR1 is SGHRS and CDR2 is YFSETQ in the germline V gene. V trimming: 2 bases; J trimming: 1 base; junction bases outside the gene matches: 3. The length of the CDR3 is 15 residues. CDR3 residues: CASSFTGLASYEQYF. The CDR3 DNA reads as TGCGCCAGCAGCTTTACGGGACTAGCGTCCTACGAGCAGTACTTC. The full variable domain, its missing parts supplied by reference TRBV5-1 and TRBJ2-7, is KAGVTQTPRYLIKTRGQQVTLSCSPISGHRSVSWYQQTPGQGLQFLFEYFSETQRNKGNFPGRFSGRQFSNSRSEMNVSTLELGDSALYLCASSFTGLASYEQYFGPGTRLTVT.

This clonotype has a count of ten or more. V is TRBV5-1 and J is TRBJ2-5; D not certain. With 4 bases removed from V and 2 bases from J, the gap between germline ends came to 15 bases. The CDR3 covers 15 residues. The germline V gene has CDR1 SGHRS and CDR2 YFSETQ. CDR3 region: CASSRLLASQETQYF. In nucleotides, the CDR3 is TGCGCCAGCAGCCGCCTCCTGGCGTCTCAAGAGACCCAGTACTTC.

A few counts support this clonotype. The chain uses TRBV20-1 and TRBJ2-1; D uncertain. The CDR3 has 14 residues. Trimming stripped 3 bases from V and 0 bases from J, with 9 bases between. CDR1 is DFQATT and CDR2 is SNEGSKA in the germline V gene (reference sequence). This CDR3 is CSARVENSYNEQFF. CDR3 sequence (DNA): TGCAGTGCTAGGGTGGAGAACTCCTACAATGAGCAGTTCTTC.

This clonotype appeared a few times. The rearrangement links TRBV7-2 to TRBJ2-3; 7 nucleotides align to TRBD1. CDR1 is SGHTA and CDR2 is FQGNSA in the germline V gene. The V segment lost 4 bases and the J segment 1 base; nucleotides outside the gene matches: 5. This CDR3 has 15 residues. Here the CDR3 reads CASSSQGVRTDTQYF. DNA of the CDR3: TGTGCCAGCAGCTCGCAGGGGGTCCGCACAGATACGCAGTATTTT.

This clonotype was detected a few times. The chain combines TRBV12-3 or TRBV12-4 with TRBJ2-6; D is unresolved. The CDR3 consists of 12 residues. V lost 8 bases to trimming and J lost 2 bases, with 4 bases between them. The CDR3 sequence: CASRPGANVLTF. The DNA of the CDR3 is TGTGCCAGCCGCCCTGGGGCCAACGTCCTGACTTTC.

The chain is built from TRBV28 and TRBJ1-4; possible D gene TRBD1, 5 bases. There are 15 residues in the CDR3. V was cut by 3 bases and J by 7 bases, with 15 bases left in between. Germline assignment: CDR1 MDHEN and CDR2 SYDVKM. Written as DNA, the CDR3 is TGTGCCAGCAGTTTGGGGCTGGGTTTGGGTGAAAAACTGTTTTTT. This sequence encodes CASSLGLGLGEKLFF. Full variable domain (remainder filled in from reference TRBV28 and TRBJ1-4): DVKVTQSSRYLVKRTGEKVFLECVQDMDHENMFWYRQDPGLGLRLIYFSYDVKMKEKGDIPEGYSVSREKKERFSLILESASTNQTSMYLCASSLGLGLGEKLFFGSGTQLSVL.

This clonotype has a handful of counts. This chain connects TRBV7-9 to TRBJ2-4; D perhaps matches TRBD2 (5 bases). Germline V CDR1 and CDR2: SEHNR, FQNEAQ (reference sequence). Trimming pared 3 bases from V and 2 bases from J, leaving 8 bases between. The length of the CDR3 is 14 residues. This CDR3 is CASSFTGSKNIQYF. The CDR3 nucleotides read TGTGCCAGCAGCTTCACGGGGTCCAAAAACATTCAGTACTTC.

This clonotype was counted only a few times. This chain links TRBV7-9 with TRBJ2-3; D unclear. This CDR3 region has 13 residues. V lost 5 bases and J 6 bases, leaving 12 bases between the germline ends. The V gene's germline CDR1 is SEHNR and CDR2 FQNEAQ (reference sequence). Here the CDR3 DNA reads TGTGCCAGCAGCGCGGATCTCCCCGATACGCAGTATTTT. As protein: CASSADLPDTQYF.

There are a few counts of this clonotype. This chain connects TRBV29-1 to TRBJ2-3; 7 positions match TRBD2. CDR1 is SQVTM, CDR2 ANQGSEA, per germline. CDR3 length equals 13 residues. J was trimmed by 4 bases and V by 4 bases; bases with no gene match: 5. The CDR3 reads CSVVTGRADTQYF. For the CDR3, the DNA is TGCAGCGTTGTGACGGGGAGGGCAGATACGCAGTATTTT.

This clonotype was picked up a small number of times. CDR3 residues: CAISVDKTTYNEQFF. The CDR3 region has the DNA TGTGCCATCAGTGTCGACAAGACTACCTACAATGAGCAGTTCTTC. The chain employs TRBV10-3 and TRBJ2-1, with D possibly being TRBD2 (5 bases). CDR1 is ENHRY, CDR2 SYGVKD, per germline. The CDR3 has 15 amino acids. V was trimmed by 4 bases and J by 2 bases, leaving 12 bases between them.

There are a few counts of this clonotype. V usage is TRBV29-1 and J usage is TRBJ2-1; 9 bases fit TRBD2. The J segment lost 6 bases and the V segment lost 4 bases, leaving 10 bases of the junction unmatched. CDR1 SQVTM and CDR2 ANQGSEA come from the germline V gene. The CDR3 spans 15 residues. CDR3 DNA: TGCAGCGTTGCTACTCTGGCGGGAGGGGGCAATGAGCAGTTCTTC. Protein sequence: CSVATLAGGGNEQFF.

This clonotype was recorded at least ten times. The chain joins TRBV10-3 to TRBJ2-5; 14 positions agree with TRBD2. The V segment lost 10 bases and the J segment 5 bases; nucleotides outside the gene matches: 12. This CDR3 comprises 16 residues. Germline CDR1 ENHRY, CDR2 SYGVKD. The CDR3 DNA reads TGTGCCACCTTAGCGGGGACTAGCGGGAGTCGGGAGACCCAGTACTTC. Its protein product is CATLAGTSGSRETQYF.

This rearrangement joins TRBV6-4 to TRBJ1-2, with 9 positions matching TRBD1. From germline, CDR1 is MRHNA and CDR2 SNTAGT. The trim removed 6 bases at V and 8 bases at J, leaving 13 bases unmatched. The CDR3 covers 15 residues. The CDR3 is CASRALGQGTFGYTF. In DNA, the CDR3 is TGTGCCAGCAGAGCCCTGGGACAGGGTACGTTCGGCTACACCTTC.

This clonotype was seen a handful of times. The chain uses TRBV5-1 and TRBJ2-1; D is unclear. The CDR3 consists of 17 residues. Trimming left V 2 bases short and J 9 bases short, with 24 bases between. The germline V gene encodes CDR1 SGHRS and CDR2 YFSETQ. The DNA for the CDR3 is TGCGCCAGCAGCTTCACGCCGGTTCTTATCTCTGGGGTTGAGCAGTTCTTC. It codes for CASSFTPVLISGVEQFF.

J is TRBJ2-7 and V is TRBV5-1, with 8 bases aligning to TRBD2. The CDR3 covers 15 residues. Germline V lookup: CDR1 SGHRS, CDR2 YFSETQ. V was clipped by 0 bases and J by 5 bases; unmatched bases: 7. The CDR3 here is CASSLAGGGDDEQYF. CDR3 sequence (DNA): TGCGCCAGCAGCTTGGCCGGGGGGGGCGACGACGAGCAGTACTTC.

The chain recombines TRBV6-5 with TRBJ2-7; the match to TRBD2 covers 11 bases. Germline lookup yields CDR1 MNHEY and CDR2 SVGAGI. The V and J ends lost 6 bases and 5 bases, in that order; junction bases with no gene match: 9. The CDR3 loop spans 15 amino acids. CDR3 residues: CASSYGGLAGDEQYF. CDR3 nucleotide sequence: TGTGCCAGCAGCTACGGTGGACTAGCGGGCGACGAGCAGTACTTC.

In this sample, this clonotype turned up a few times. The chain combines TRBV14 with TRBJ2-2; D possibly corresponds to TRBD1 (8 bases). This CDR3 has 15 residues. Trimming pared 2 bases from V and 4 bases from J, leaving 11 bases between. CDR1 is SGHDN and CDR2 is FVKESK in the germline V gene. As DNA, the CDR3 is TGTGCCAGCAGCCAAACAGGGGGGGTCACCGGGGAGCTGTTTTTT. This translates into CASSQTGGVTGELFF.

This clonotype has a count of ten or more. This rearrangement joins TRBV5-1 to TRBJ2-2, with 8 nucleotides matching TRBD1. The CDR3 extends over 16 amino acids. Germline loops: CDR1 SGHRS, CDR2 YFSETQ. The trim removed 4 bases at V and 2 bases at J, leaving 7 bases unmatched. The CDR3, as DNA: TGCGCCAGCAGCCCGGTAGGACAGGGAAACACCGGGGAGCTGTTTTTT. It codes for CASSPVGQGNTGELFF.

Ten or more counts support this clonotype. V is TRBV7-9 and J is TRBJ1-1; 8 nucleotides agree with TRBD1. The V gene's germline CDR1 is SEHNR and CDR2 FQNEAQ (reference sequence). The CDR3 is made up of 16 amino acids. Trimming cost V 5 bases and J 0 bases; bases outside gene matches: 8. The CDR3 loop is CASSPRTGSMNTEAFF. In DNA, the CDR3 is TGTGCCAGCAGCCCCAGGACAGGGTCGATGAACACTGAAGCTTTCTTT.

CDR3 sequence (DNA): TGTGCCAGCAGCCTCTCCCGAGGAGGGGGGAGCGGGGAGCTGTTTTTT. Amino acid sequence: CASSLSRGGGSGELFF. The chain couples TRBV7-3 to TRBJ2-2, with D perhaps being TRBD1 or TRBD2 (6 bases each). The CDR3 has 16 residues. V shed 5 bases and J shed 7 bases, with 20 bases lying between them. Germline CDR1 is SGHTA and CDR2 is FQGTGA.

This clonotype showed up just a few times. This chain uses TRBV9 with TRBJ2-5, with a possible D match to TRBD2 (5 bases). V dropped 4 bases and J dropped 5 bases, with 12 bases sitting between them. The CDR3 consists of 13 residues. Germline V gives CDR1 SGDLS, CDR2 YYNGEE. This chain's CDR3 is CASSPPRVETQYF. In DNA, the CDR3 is TGTGCCAGCAGCCCCCCGCGGGTTGAGACCCAGTACTTC.